This TCR beta chain was documented in a study of CD8+CD57+ T cells in acquired aplastic anemia. This clonotype was observed at least ten times. CD8+CD57+ cell expansion, shown by flow cytometry, had occurred in the patients selected for sequencing. Template material for TCR beta VDJ and CDR3 profiling consisted of genomic DNA. TCRdb used MiXCR to reprocess the reads, holding one entry per CDR3 protein. The sample carries 150,000 or so distinct CDR3 sequences, roughly half recorded once. The germline V gene encodes CDR1 DFQATT and CDR2 SNEGSKA (reference sequence). This CDR3 has 13 amino acids. Trimming took off 1 base at V and 8 bases at J, with 11 bases between the two ends.

The sample taken for sequencing was sorted CD4+, CD8+, or CD8+CD57+ T cells (not recorded which) from PBMCs. V and J are TRBV20-1 and TRBJ1-4, with no clear D. The clonotype comes from a human donor with aplastic anemia. The CDR3 DNA follows: TGCAGTGCTAGAGCGCCGGATATAGAAAAACTGTTTTTT. Residues: CSARAPDIEKLFF.